This record looks at one T cell receptor (beta chain) sequence and its context. Its antigen has not been determined. It has no much larger one-base neighbor in the sample; base qualities were not kept. Peripheral blood CD8+ and CD4+ T cells from healthy donors, Susac syndrome patients and multiple sclerosis patients were profiled using high-throughput TCR beta sequencing. Treatment-naive patients with stable or active relapsing-remitting disease fulfilling revised McDonald criteria were used as multiple sclerosis controls. Bulk CD8+ and CD4+ T cells were purified magnetically by negative isolation, whereas CD8+ TEMRA cells were enriched by FACS. Blood was collected in EDTA tubes and processed within 24 hours, with PBMCs isolated through density gradient centrifugation. PBMCs intended for TCR sequencing were cryopreserved in liquid nitrogen and were subsequently thawed in a 37 degrees C water bath. The sorted or isolated CD4+, CD8+ and CD8+ TEMRA cells had a purity of 90% or higher.

These data belong to a study of CD8 T cells in Susac syndrome (dated by TCRdb to the late 2010s). Describing the broader study: Repertoire sequencing was used to test whether CD8+ T cell activation and differentiation in Susac syndrome was antigen driven. Beyond this particular receptor, the publication reports: The study acknowledged that relatively few individuals were included in the TCR sequencing and HLA analysis.

RNA was extracted with the RNeasy kit and 0.5 to 1 ug was reverse transcribed using random hexamers. The immunoSEQ multiplex PCR assay, covering 54 Vbeta and 13 Jbeta segments, was used to amplify TCR beta CDR3 regions. To correct PCR amplification bias, a synthetic template baseline was used for both primer optimization and computational correction. In the paper's pipeline: Only productive sequences were kept, with reads annotated to V, D and J genes according to IMGT and analyzed in immunoSEQ Analyzer. Clonality was calculated as one minus the Shannon entropy normalized by log2 of the number of productive unique sequences. For each patient and control, public and private clones were evaluated among the 100 most prevalent clones. Clones were defined as Susac-specific when absent from the healthy and MS cohorts, from fewer than 1,300 published viral clones and from other ImmuneACCESS disease sequences. Clones were called with MiXCR by TCRdb after fastp trimmed the public reads at Q25, and only in-frame beta chains were retained. Every entry covers one CDR3 protein and lists the most common genes and DNA from its rows. TCRdb, rather than the study authors, made the V and J calls. The sample table holds about 120,000 distinct CDR3 sequences, of which 90% to 95% were seen once. The ten largest clones represent 0.093% of the sample.

The CDR3 has 15 amino acids, counting the end cysteine and phenylalanine. Solely the CDR3 DNA is kept, with 45 bases framed from the first base. In the germline V gene, CDR1 corresponds to SGHRS and CDR2 to YFSETQ. A distance of 11 bases separates the germline ends of V and J, which lose 1 base and 1 base respectively. Recombination linked TRBV5-1 to TRBJ1-1; no D gene can be assigned with confidence. This sequence originates from a human donor with multiple sclerosis. The sequencing sample was made of CD4+ T cells from PBMCs. The DNA sequence is as follows: TGCGCCAGCAGCTTGAGGGAAGGTGGGAACACTGAAGCTTTCTTT. It is translated as CASSLREGGNTEAFF.